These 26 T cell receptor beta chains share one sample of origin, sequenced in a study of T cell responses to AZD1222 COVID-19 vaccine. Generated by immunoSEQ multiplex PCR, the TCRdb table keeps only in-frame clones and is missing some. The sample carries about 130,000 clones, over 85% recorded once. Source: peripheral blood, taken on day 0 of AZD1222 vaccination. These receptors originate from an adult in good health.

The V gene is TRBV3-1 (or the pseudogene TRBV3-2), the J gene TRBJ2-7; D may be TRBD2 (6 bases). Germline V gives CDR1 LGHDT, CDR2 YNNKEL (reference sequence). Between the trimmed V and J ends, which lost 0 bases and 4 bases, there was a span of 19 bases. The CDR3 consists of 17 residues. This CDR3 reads CASSQDLFLGGVYEQYF. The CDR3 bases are TGTGCCAGCAGCCAAGATCTTTTCCTCGGGGGAGTATACGAGCAGTACTTC.

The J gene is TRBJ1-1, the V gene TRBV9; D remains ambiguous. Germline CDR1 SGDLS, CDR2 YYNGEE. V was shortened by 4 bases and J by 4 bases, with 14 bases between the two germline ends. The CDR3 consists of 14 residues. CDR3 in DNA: TGTGCCAGCAGCCCGCCGGAGGGAGTCACTGAAGCTTTCTTT. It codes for CASSPPEGVTEAFF.

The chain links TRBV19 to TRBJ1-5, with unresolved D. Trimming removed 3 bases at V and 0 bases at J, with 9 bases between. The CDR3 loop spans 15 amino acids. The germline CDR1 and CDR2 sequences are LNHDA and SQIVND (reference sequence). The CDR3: CASSIADYSNQPQHF. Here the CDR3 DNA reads TGTGCCAGTAGTATTGCAGACTATAGCAATCAGCCCCAGCATTTT.

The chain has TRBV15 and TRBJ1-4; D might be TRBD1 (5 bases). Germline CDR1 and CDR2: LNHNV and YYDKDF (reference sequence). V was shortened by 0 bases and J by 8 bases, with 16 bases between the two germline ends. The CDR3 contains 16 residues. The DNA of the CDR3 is TGTGCCACCAGCAGAGATCCCCAGGGAAGGGGAGAAAAACTGTTTTTT. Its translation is CATSRDPQGRGEKLFF. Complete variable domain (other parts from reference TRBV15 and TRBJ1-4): DAMVIQNPRYQVTQFGKPVTLSCSQTLNHNVMYWYQQKSSQAPKLLFHYYDKDFNNEADTPDNFQSRRPNTSFCFLDIRSPGLGDTAMYLCATSRDPQGRGEKLFFGSGTQLSVL.

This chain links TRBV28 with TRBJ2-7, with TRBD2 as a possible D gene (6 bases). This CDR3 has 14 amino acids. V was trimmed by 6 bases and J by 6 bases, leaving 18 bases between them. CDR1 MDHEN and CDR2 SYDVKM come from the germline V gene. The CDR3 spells CASRTGLTVSEQYF. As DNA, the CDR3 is TGTGCCAGCAGAACGGGACTCACTGTATCCGAGCAGTACTTC. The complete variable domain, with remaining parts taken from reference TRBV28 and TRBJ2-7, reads DVKVTQSSRYLVKRTGEKVFLECVQDMDHENMFWYRQDPGLGLRLIYFSYDVKMKEKGDIPEGYSVSREKKERFSLILESASTNQTSMYLCASRTGLTVSEQYFGPGTRLTVT.

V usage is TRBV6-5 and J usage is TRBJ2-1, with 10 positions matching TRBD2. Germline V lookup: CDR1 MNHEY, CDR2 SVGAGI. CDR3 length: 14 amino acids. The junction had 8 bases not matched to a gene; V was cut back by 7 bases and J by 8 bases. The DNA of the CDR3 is TGTGCCAGCAACCCAGCGGGAGGGCTCTATGAGCAGTTCTTC. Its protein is CASNPAGGLYEQFF.

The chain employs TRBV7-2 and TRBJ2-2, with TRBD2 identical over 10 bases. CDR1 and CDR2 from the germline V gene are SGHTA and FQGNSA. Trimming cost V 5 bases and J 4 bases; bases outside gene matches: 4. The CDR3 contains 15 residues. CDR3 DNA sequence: TGTGCCAGCAGCCGGACTAGCGGAACCACCGGGGAGCTGTTTTTT. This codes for CASSRTSGTTGELFF.

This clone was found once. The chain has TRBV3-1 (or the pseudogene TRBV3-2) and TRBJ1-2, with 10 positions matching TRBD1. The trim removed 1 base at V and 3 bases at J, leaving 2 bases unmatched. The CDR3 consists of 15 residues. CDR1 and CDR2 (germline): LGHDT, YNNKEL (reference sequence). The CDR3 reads CASSQVGTGDYGYTF. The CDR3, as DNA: TGTGCCAGCAGCCAAGTTGGGACAGGGGACTATGGCTACACCTTC.

CDR3 nucleotides: TGTGCCAGCAGGCGGACCCCTGGAAACACCATATATTTT. Its translation is CASRRTPGNTIYF. The genes are TRBV6-5 and TRBJ1-3; D gene ambiguous. The CDR3 runs 13 residues. The V end lost 6 bases, the J end lost 2 bases, and 8 bases lay between the germline ends. Germline values: CDR1 MNHEY, CDR2 SVGAGI.

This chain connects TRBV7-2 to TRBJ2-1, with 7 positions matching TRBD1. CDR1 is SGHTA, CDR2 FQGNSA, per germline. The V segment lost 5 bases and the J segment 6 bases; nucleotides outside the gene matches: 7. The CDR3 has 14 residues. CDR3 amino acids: CASSPRQGGNEQFF. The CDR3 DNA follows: TGTGCCAGCAGCCCAAGACAGGGCGGCAATGAGCAGTTCTTC. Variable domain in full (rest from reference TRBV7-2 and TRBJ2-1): GAGVSQSPSNKVTEKGKDVELRCDPISGHTALYWYRQSLGQGLEFLIYFQGNSAPDKSGLPSDRFSAERTGGSVSTLTIQRTQQEDSAVYLCASSPRQGGNEQFFGPGTRLTVL.

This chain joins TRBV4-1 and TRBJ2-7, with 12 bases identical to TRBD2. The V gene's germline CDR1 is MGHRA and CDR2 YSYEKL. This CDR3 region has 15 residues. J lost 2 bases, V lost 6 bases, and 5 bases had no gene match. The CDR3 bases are TGCGCCAGCAGTCTTAGACTAGCGGGAGCCTACGAGCAGTACTTC. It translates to CASSLRLAGAYEQYF.

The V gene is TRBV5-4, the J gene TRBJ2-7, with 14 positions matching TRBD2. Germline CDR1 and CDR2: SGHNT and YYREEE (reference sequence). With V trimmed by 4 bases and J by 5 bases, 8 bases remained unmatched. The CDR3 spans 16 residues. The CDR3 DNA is TGTGCCAGCAGCCCGGGGGGACTAGCGGGAGAGAACGAGCAGTACTTC. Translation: CASSPGGLAGENEQYF.

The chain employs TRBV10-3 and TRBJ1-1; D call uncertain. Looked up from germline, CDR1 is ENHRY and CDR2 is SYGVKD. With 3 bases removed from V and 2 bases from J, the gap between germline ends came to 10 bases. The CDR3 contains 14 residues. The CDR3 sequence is CAISEEGANTEAFF. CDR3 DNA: TGTGCCATCAGTGAAGAGGGAGCTAACACTGAAGCTTTCTTT.

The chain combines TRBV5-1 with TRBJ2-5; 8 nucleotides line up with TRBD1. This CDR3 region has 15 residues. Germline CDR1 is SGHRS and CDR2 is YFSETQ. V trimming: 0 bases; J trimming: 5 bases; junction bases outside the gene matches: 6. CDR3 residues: CASSLADRVGETQYF. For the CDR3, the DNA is TGCGCCAGCAGCTTGGCGGACAGGGTGGGGGAGACCCAGTACTTC.

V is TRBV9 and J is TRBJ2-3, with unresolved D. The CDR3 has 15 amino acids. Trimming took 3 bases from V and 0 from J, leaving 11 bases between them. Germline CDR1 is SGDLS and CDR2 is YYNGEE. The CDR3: CASSATSVSTDTQYF. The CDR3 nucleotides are TGTGCCAGCAGCGCCACGTCAGTAAGCACAGATACGCAGTATTTT.

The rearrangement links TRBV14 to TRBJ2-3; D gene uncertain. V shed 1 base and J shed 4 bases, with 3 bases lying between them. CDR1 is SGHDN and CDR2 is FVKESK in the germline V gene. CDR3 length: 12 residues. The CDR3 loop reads CASSQVPDTQYF. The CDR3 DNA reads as TGTGCCAGCAGCCAAGTGCCAGATACGCAGTATTTT.

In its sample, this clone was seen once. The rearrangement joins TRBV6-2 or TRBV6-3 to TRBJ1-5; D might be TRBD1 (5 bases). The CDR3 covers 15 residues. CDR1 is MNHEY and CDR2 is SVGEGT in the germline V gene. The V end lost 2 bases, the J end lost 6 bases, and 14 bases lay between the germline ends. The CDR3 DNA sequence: TGTGCCAGCAGTTACACCGCAAGGGGTACTCAGCCCCAGCATTTT. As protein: CASSYTARGTQPQHF.

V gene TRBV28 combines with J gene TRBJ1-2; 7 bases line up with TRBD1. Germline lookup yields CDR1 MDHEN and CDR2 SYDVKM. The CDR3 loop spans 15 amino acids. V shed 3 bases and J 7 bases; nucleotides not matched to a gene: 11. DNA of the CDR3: TGTGCCAGCAGTTTGGGCCGGGCAGGGGGTGGTGGCTACACCTTC. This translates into CASSLGRAGGGGYTF.

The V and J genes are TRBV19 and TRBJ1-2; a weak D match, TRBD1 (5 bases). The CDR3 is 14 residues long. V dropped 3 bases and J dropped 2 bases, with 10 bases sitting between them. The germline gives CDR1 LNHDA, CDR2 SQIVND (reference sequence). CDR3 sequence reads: CASSMPGTNYGYTF. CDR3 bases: TGTGCCAGTAGTATGCCAGGGACGAACTATGGCTACACCTTC.

The CDR3 DNA is TGTGCCAGCAGCTTCTCGCAGGGGGGGACCTATAGCAATCAGCCCCAGCATTTT. It is translated as CASSFSQGGTYSNQPQHF. V and J are TRBV5-4 and TRBJ1-5, with 7 bases that match TRBD1. With V trimmed by 2 bases and J by 0 bases, 11 bases remained unmatched. The germline gives CDR1 SGHNT, CDR2 YYREEE (reference sequence). The CDR3 runs to 18 residues.

The CDR3 region is CASTDDREDYGYTF. The CDR3, as DNA: TGTGCCAGCACAGACGACAGGGAGGACTATGGCTACACCTTC. This rearrangement joins TRBV28 to TRBJ1-2; 7 bases match TRBD1. CDR1 is MDHEN, CDR2 SYDVKM, per germline. This CDR3 has 14 residues. V shed 7 bases, J shed 3 bases, and the junction held 8 bases outside the gene matches.

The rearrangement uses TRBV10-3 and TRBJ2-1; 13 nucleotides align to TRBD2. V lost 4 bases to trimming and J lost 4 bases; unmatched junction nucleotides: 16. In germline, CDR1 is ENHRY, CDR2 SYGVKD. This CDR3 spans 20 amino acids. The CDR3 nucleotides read TGTGCCATCAGTGGGGGTGGACTAGCGGGAGTAGGAAAGCGTTACAATGAGCAGTTCTTC. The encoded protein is CAISGGGLAGVGKRYNEQFF.

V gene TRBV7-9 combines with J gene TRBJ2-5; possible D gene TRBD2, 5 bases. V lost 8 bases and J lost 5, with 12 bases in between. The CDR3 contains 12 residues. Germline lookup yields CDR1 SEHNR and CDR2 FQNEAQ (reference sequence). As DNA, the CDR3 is TGTGCCAGCGGTCGTTCGGGGGAGACCCAGTACTTC. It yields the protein CASGRSGETQYF.

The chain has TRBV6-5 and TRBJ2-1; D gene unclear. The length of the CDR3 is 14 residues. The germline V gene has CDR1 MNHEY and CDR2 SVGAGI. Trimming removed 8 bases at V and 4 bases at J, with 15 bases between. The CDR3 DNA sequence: TGTGCCAGCCAGGACCGAGACGGTTACAATGAGCAGTTCTTC. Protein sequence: CASQDRDGYNEQFF.

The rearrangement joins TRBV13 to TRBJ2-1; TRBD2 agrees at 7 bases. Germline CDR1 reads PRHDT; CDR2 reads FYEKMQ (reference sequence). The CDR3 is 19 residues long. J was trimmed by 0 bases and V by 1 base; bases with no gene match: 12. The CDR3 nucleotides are TGTGCCAGCAGCTTAGAGGCTAGCGGCCGTTATTCCTCCTACAATGAGCAGTTCTTC. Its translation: CASSLEASGRYSSYNEQFF. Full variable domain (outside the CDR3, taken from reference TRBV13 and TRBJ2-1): AAGVIQSPRHLIKEKRETATLKCYPIPRHDTVYWYQQGPGQDPQFLISFYEKMQSDKGSIPDRFSAQQFSDYHSELNMSSLELGDSALYFCASSLEASGRYSSYNEQFFGPGTRLTVL.

The CDR3: CASSPRLAVYEQYF. The CDR3 region has the DNA TGTGCCAGCAGCCCCCGACTAGCGGTCTACGAGCAGTACTTC. The chain links TRBV9 to TRBJ2-7; TRBD2 matches 9 bases. The germline V gene encodes CDR1 SGDLS and CDR2 YYNGEE. V shed 4 bases, J shed 3 bases, and the junction held 5 bases outside the gene matches. The length of the CDR3 is 14 residues. Filled out from reference TRBV9 and TRBJ2-7, the complete variable domain reads DSGVTQTPKHLITATGQRVTLRCSPRSGDLSVYWYQQSLDQGLQFLIQYYNGEERAKGNILERFSAQQFPDLHSELNLSSLELGDSALYFCASSPRLAVYEQYFGPGTRLTVT.